This T cell receptor beta chain was recovered during a study of T cell changes during pregnancy in multiple sclerosis. Profiled with immunoSEQ multiplex PCR; TCRdb holds only in-frame clones, not every one. The sample lists around 56,000 clones; less than 95% were seen once. The CDR3 is made up of 15 amino acids. The germline gives CDR1 LNHDA, CDR2 SQIVND (reference sequence). V lost 1 base, J lost 2 bases, and 10 bases lay in between. This clonotype was obtained from a female donor with multiple sclerosis, enrolled in a pregnancy study. The chain couples TRBV19 to TRBJ2-3; D remains unclear. This specimen was CD8+ T cells from peripheral blood mononuclear cells, taken after pregnancy. The CDR3 loop reads CASSIAPMATDTQYF. DNA of the CDR3: TGTGCCAGTAGTATAGCCCCCATGGCCACAGATACGCAGTATTTT. The variable domain in full, completed from reference TRBV19 and TRBJ2-3, reads DGGITQSPKYLFRKEGQNVTLSCEQNLNHDAMYWYRQDPGQGLRLIYYSQIVNDFQKGDIAEGYSVSREKKESFPLTVTSAQKNPTAFYLCASSIAPMATDTQYFGPGTRLTVL.